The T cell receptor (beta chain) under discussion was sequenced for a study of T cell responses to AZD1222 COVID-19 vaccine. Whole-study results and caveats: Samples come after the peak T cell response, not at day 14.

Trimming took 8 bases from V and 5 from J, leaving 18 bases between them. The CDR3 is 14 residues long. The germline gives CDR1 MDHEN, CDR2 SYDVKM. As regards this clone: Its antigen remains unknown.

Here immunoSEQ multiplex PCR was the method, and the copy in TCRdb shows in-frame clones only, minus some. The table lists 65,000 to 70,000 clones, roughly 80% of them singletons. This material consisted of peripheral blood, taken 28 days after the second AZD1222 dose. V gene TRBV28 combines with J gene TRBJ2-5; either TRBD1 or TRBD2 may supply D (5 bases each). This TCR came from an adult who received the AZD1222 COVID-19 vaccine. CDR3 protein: CASSGAPLEETQYF. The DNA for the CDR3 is TGTGCCAGCTCCGGGGCCCCCCTGGAGGAGACCCAGTACTTC.